These 25 T cell receptor beta chains originate from one sample sequenced in a study of blood T cell repertoires in COVID-19. Profiling relied on immunoSEQ multiplex PCR, and the TCRdb table lists in-frame clones only, not all of them. The table has some 60,000 clones, about four fifths seen once; the top ten hold 15% to 20%. Sequenced input: peripheral blood. Receptors originate from a man aged 25 to 40 with COVID-19, enrolled during active disease.

The chain couples TRBV3-1 (or the pseudogene TRBV3-2) to TRBJ1-2; the D is unclear. Germline V gene lookup returns CDR1 LGHDT and CDR2 YNNKEL (reference sequence). The V gene lost 0 bases and the J gene lost 2 bases, with 10 bases spanning the gap. This CDR3 comprises 15 residues. In DNA form, the CDR3 reads TGTGCCAGCAGCCAAGAGGAGCAGTACAACTATGGCTACACCTTC. Translation: CASSQEEQYNYGYTF.

This sequence joins TRBV6-1 and TRBJ1-2; no clear D. Germline V lookup: CDR1 MNHNS, CDR2 SASEGT. V shed 1 base and J shed 4 bases, with 13 bases lying between them. This CDR3 region has 15 residues. The CDR3 is CASSEGPVGGYGYTF. DNA for the CDR3: TGTGCCAGCAGTGAAGGTCCGGTAGGCGGCTATGGCTACACCTTC.

This chain links TRBV4-1 with TRBJ2-7, with 10 bases identical to TRBD2. Germline assignment: CDR1 MGHRA and CDR2 YSYEKL. There are 16 residues in the CDR3. Germline trimming cut 0 bases from V and 2 bases from J; bases unmatched to any gene: 4. In DNA, the CDR3 is TGCGCCAGCAGCCAAGATCCTAGCGGGAGCCCCTACGAGCAGTACTTC. This codes for CASSQDPSGSPYEQYF.

The J gene is TRBJ2-2, the V gene TRBV9; D is possibly TRBD2 (5 bases). CDR3 length: 17 residues. Germline CDR1 is SGDLS and CDR2 is YYNGEE. Trimming shortened V by 0 bases and J by 3 bases, and 15 bases separated the two germline ends. CDR3 nucleotide sequence: TGTGCCAGCAGCGTAGACGGAGGCGGATTGGACACCGGGGAGCTGTTTTTT. It encodes CASSVDGGGLDTGELFF.

This clone was found once. This sample includes further DNA sequences coding for the same CDR3. V and J are TRBV5-6 and TRBJ1-2, with D tentatively TRBD1 (5 bases). The CDR3 runs 13 residues. Germline V lookup: CDR1 SGHDT, CDR2 YYEEEE. Trimming removed 4 bases at V and 4 bases at J, with 11 bases between. The CDR3 protein is CASSPTGTYGYTF. The CDR3 DNA reads TGTGCCAGCAGCCCAACAGGAACCTATGGCTACACCTTC.

V and J are TRBV11-2 and TRBJ2-3, with unresolved D. Deletions cut 1 base from V and 1 base from J, with 9 bases between. CDR3 length: 15 residues. The V gene's germline CDR1 is SGHAT and CDR2 FQNNGV. The CDR3 DNA is TGTGCCAGCAGCTTAGTCAGATATCGCACAGATACGCAGTATTTT. Protein: CASSLVRYRTDTQYF.

This clone was counted between two and nine times. This chain connects TRBV28 to TRBJ2-6; 7 nucleotides agree with TRBD1. The CDR3 runs 14 residues. Per germline, CDR1 MDHEN and CDR2 SYDVKM. With V trimmed by 5 bases and J by 8 bases, 6 bases remained unmatched. The CDR3 spells CASSQGTETNVLTF. DNA for the CDR3: TGTGCCAGCAGTCAAGGGACAGAAACCAACGTCCTGACTTTC.

The gene calls are TRBV27 and TRBJ2-7, with D possibly being TRBD1 (6 bases). Per the germline V gene, CDR1 is MNHEY and CDR2 is SMNVEV (reference sequence). Trimming left V 5 bases short and J 6 bases short, with 20 bases between. The CDR3 contains 15 residues. The CDR3 protein is CASSPFQGREGEQYF. As DNA, the CDR3 is TGTGCCAGCAGTCCTTTTCAGGGGCGCGAAGGCGAGCAGTACTTC.

The V call is TRBV20-1, the J call TRBJ2-5; 10 nucleotides align to TRBD2. The CDR3 contains 16 residues. V dropped 3 bases and J dropped 4; count of bases not matched to a gene: 11. Germline assignment: CDR1 DFQATT and CDR2 SNEGSKA (reference sequence). The CDR3 bases are TGCAGTGCTAGTTCAGGACTAGCGGAATCCCTAGAGACCCAGTACTTC. Its translation: CSASSGLAESLETQYF.

The count of this clone is one. J is TRBJ2-2 and V is TRBV4-1, with D unclear. The CDR3 contains 17 residues. The V gene's germline CDR1 is MGHRA and CDR2 YSYEKL. Trimming shortened V by 4 bases and J by 0 bases, and 15 bases separated the two germline ends. The DNA of the CDR3 is TGCGCCAGCAGCCTCCCGGAGTACCCCGCGAACACCGGGGAGCTGTTTTTT. It yields the protein CASSLPEYPANTGELFF.

V is TRBV5-1 and J is TRBJ2-5; D is possibly TRBD1 (5 bases). The germline V gene has CDR1 SGHRS and CDR2 YFSETQ. V was clipped by 5 bases and J by 1 base, with 12 bases between them. The CDR3 contains 14 residues. CDR3 bases: TGCGCCAGCAGACTCTCGACAGTCCAAGAGACCCAGTACTTC. It encodes CASRLSTVQETQYF.

The chain couples TRBV7-7 to TRBJ2-5; TRBD2 matches 7 bases. With 3 bases clipped from V and 4 bases from J, the junction kept 5 bases outside the gene matches. Germline V gene data show CDR1 as SSHAT and CDR2 as FNYEAQ (reference sequence). The CDR3 is made up of 14 amino acids. The CDR3 reads CASSLGGQGETQYF. DNA for the CDR3: TGTGCCAGCAGCTTGGGAGGGCAGGGAGAGACCCAGTACTTC.

The chain combines TRBV10-3 with TRBJ2-4; D might be TRBD1 (6 bases). The CDR3 runs to 13 residues. CDR1 and CDR2 (germline): ENHRY, SYGVKD. The V end lost 3 bases, the J end lost 4 bases, and 7 bases lay between the germline ends. The CDR3 loop reads CAISEGQKNIQYF. CDR3 sequence (DNA): TGTGCCATCAGTGAAGGACAGAAAAACATTCAGTACTTC.

The chain has TRBV11-3 and TRBJ2-1; the match to TRBD1 covers 7 bases. The CDR3 is 14 amino acids. Losses at the gene ends were 3 bases for V and 3 bases for J; bases not matched to a gene: 2. Germline V gene data show CDR1 as SGHNT and CDR2 as YENEEA. CDR3 residues: CASSLGQSYNEQFF. The DNA of the CDR3 is TGTGCCAGCAGCTTGGGACAGAGCTACAATGAGCAGTTCTTC.

This clone was seen once. The chain employs TRBV19 and TRBJ2-7; TRBD1 is a possible D gene (6 bases). V was cut by 5 bases and J by 4 bases, with 9 bases left in between. The length of the CDR3 is 12 residues. The germline V gene encodes CDR1 LNHDA and CDR2 SQIVND (reference sequence). The CDR3 DNA reads as TGTGCCAGTAGTCACGGGACATACGAGCAGTACTTC. Amino acids: CASSHGTYEQYF.

The chain carries TRBV19 and TRBJ2-1; 8 nucleotides align to TRBD2. There are 17 residues in the CDR3. With V trimmed by 4 bases and J by 5 bases, 13 bases remained unmatched. Germline lookup yields CDR1 LNHDA and CDR2 SQIVND (reference sequence). Here the CDR3 DNA reads TGTGCCAGTAGTAAGTGGATTGGACTAGCACTCGACAATGAGCAGTTCTTC. Residues: CASSKWIGLALDNEQFF.

The rearrangement uses TRBV28 and TRBJ1-2; 8 bases align to TRBD1. V shed 2 bases and J 0 bases; nucleotides not matched to a gene: 5. There are 16 residues in the CDR3. The V gene's germline CDR1 is MDHEN and CDR2 SYDVKM. The CDR3 here is CASSLPGTGANYGYTF. For the CDR3, the DNA is TGTGCCAGCAGTTTACCCGGGACAGGAGCTAACTATGGCTACACCTTC.

The gene calls are TRBV11-2 and TRBJ2-5; 7 nucleotides line up with TRBD2. The CDR3 length is 15 residues. J lost 1 base, V lost 1 base, and 3 bases had no gene match. Germline CDR1 SGHAT, CDR2 FQNNGV. Here the CDR3 reads CASSLGPSGQETQYF. As DNA, the CDR3 is TGTGCCAGCAGCTTAGGGCCTAGCGGCCAAGAGACCCAGTACTTC.

This chain joins TRBV7-6 and TRBJ1-1; D is ambiguous. This CDR3 region has 15 residues. V was cut by 1 base and J by 1 base, with 10 bases left in between. The germline gives CDR1 SGHVS, CDR2 FNYEAQ. The CDR3 region is CASSLEPVGNTEAFF. The CDR3 nucleotides read TGTGCCAGCAGCTTAGAACCGGTCGGGAACACTGAAGCTTTCTTT.

The CDR3 is CASSLQGCYTF. For the CDR3, the DNA is TGCGCCAGCAGCCTCCAGGGTTGCTACACCTTC. This chain uses TRBV10-1 with TRBJ1-2, with D possibly being TRBD1 (5 bases). Germline lookup yields CDR1 WNHNN and CDR2 SYGVQD (reference sequence). This CDR3 region has 11 residues. The V end was cut by 6 bases, the J end by 9 bases, with 11 bases between.

This clone turned up a few times. The chain has TRBV13 and TRBJ1-3; TRBD1 agrees at 7 bases. V was clipped by 5 bases and J by 0 bases; unmatched bases: 4. This CDR3 has 15 residues. Germline CDR1 PRHDT, CDR2 FYEKMQ (reference sequence). The CDR3 reads CASSTGQLSGNTIYF. CDR3 in DNA: TGTGCCAGCAGCACGGGACAGCTCTCTGGAAACACCATATATTTT.

The chain links TRBV7-2 to TRBJ2-1; the D gene is possibly TRBD2 (5 bases). Trimming took off 1 base at V and 7 bases at J, with 14 bases between the two ends. Germline V CDR1 and CDR2: SGHTA, FQGNSA. There are 15 residues in the CDR3. CDR3 nucleotides: TGTGCCAGCAGCTTAGACGGGAAGGCCGTAAATGAGCAGTTCTTC. It yields the protein CASSLDGKAVNEQFF.

CDR3 sequence reads: CAWSGYGNQPQHF. The CDR3 DNA reads TGTGCCTGGAGTGGCTACGGCAATCAGCCCCAGCATTTT. The chain recombines TRBV30 with TRBJ1-5; D remains ambiguous. The V end was cut by 1 base, the J end by 2 bases, with 6 bases between. The V gene's germline CDR1 is GTSNPN and CDR2 SVGIG (reference sequence). The CDR3 has 13 residues.

Only a few counts were recorded for this clone. This rearrangement joins TRBV6-1 to TRBJ1-5; D gene unclear. V was trimmed by 9 bases and J by 0 bases, leaving 9 bases between them. The CDR3 is 13 residues long. Looked up from germline, CDR1 is MNHNS and CDR2 is SASEGT. The CDR3 bases are TGTGCCAGTAGAACTTATAGCAATCAGCCCCAGCATTTT. Encoded protein: CASRTYSNQPQHF.

The chain has TRBV5-1 and TRBJ2-3, with TRBD1 matching 11 bases. Trimming removed 3 bases from V and 4 bases from J; junction bases left unmatched: 10. The germline V gene encodes CDR1 SGHRS and CDR2 YFSETQ. This CDR3 region has 17 residues. CDR3 nucleotides: TGCGCCAGCAGCTCCTGGTCGGACAGGGGGCGTTCAGATACGCAGTATTTT. Translating gives CASSSWSDRGRSDTQYF.